The rows below give T cell receptor beta chains drawn from one sample of a study of cytomegalovirus exposure and HLA in healthy donors. This table comes from immunoSEQ multiplex PCR, and its TCRdb copy is limited to in-frame clones, with some not included. The sample contains 150,000 to 200,000 clones, under 85% of which appear only once. Specimen: PBMCs. These receptors came from a man in his fifties in good health and CMV-seropositive. CDR3s include the opening cysteine and the closing phenylalanine or tryptophan. D genes are given only for firm matches. The size entry is marked missing in some rows and otherwise reads once, few, many or a size class.

few,NA,TRBJ1-4,TRBV7-2,CASSLDRTTNEKLFF,TGTGCCAGCAGCTTAGACAGGACAACTAATGAAAAACTGTTTTTT
NA,NA,TRBJ1-1,TRBV30,CAWSKEYGNTEAFF,TGTGCCTGGAGTAAGGAGTATGGGAACACTGAAGCTTTCTTT
NA,NA,TRBJ1-6,TRBV30,CAWSPGQPPLHF,TGTGCCTGGAGTCCAGGACAGCCACCCCTCCACTTT
NA,TRBD1,TRBJ2-2,TRBV27,CASSLYVGTGGSGELFF,TGTGCCAGCAGTTTATATGTAGGGACAGGGGGTTCCGGGGAGCTGTTTTTT
once,NA,TRBJ1-2,TRBV13,CASSLENSDRYGYTF,TGTGCCAGCAGCTTAGAGAATTCTGACAGGTATGGCTACACCTTC
few,TRBD1,TRBJ2-7,TRBV4-1,CASSQDWGTGRTRLYEQYF,TGCGCCAGCAGCCAAGATTGGGGGACAGGGCGAACAAGACTCTACGAGCAGTACTTC
NA,TRBD1,TRBJ2-7,TRBV6-1,CASSDSGTGYNEQYF,TGTGCCAGCAGTGACTCCGGGACAGGGTACAACGAGCAGTACTTC
NA,NA,TRBJ1-2,TRBV10-2,CASSDGVVYGYTF,TGCGCCAGCAGTGACGGGGTCGTATATGGCTACACCTTC
once,NA,TRBJ2-3,TRBV14,CASGWSTDTQYF,TGTGCCAGTGGATGGAGTACAGATACGCAGTATTTT
NA,NA,TRBJ1-1,TRBV7-8,CASSLDRAAEAFF,TGTGCCAGCAGCTTAGACAGGGCCGCTGAAGCTTTCTTT
NA,TRBD2,TRBJ2-3,TRBV27,CASRRRTSRPDTQYF,TGTGCCAGCAGGCGCAGGACTAGCCGGCCAGATACGCAGTATTTT
NA,NA,TRBJ2-7,TRBV5-1,CASSSAYEQYF,TGCGCCAGCAGTTCCGCGTACGAGCAGTACTTC
NA,NA,TRBJ1-6,TRBV2,CASNDAGGLGNSPLHF,TGTGCCAGCAACGATGCGGGGGGGCTTGGGAATTCACCCCTCCACTTT
NA,NA,TRBJ2-5,TRBV19,CASIGGTEETQYF,TGTGCCAGTATTGGCGGGACCGAAGAGACCCAGTACTTC
NA,NA,TRBJ1-1,TRBV27,CASSHQAMNTEAFF,TGTGCCAGCAGTCATCAGGCCATGAACACTGAAGCTTTCTTT
NA,TRBD1,TRBJ1-1,TRBV27,CASSPYFYSGTGLMNTEAFF,TGTGCCAGCAGTCCCTATTTCTACTCCGGGACAGGGCTTATGAACACTGAAGCTTTCTTT
once,TRBD1,TRBJ1-5,TRBV19,CATRDRVLNQPQHF,TGTGCCACCCGAGACAGGGTCTTGAATCAGCCCCAGCATTTT
NA,TRBD2,TRBJ2-3,TRBV27,CACAAGGTGTQYF,TGTGCCTGCGCGGCGGGAGGTACAGGTACGCAGTATTTT
NA,TRBD1,TRBJ1-5,TRBV7-2,CASRQGAGQPQHF,TGTGCCAGCAGACAGGGGGCGGGTCAGCCCCAGCATTTT